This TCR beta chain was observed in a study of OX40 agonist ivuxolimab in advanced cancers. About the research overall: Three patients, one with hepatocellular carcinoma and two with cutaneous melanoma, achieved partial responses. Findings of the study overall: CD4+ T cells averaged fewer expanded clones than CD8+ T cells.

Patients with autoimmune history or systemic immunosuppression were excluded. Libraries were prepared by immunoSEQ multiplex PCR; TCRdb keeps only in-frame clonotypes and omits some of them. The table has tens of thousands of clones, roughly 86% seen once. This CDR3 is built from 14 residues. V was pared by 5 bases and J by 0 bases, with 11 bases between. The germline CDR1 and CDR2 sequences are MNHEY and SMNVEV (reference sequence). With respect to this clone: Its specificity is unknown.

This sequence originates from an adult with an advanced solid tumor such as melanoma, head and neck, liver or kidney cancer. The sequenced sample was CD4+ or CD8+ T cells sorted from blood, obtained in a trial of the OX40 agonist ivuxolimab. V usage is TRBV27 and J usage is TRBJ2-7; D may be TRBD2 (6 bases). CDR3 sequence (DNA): TGTGCCAGCAGTAAAATAGCGGCCTCCTACGAGCAGTACTTC. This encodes CASSKIAASYEQYF.